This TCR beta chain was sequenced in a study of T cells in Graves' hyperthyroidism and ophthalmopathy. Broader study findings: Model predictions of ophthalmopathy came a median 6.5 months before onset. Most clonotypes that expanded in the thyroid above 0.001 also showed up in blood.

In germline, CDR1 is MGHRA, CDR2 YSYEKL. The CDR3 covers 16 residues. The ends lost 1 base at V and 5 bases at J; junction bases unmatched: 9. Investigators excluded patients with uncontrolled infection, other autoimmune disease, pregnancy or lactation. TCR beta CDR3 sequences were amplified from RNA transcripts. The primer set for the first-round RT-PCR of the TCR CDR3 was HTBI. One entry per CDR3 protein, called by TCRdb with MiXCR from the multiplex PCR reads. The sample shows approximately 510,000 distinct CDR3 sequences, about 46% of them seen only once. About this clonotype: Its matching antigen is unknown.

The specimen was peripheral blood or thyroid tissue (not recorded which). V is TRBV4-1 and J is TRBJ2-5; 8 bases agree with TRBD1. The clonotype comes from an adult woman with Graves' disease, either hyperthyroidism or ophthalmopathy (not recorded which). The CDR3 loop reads CASSQGQGASLETQYF. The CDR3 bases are TGCGCCAGCAGCCAAGGGCAGGGGGCTTCCCTGGAGACCCAGTACTTC.